The 30 T cell receptor beta chains listed next were all sequenced from one sample in a study of metastatic and nonmetastatic thyroid tumors. TCRdb re-clonotyped the PCR reads through MiXCR. The repertoire consists of approximately 30,000 clones, with around a quarter occurring once and the leading ten covering roughly 2.2%. Among the patients, none had received any treatment before thyroid surgery. The specimen was blood. The receptors derive from a female donor with papillary thyroid cancer or a benign thyroid nodule (not recorded which). Some clones in this sample may be carry-over from other donors' samples.

The chain links TRBV28 to TRBJ2-6, with D hard to call. The CDR3 runs to 17 residues. Looked up from germline, CDR1 is MDHEN and CDR2 is SYDVKM. The germline V and J ends were trimmed by 2 bases and 0 bases, with 11 bases remaining between them. In DNA form, the CDR3 reads TGTGCCAGCAGTTTAGACGGAATTACCTCTGGGGCCAACGTCCTGACTTTC. Its translation: CASSLDGITSGANVLTF.

This clone was found many times. With a much larger clone just one base away, this may be a read error. The same CDR3 can be traced to other DNA sequences in this sample. The genes are TRBV5-8 and TRBJ1-4; D is unclear. This CDR3 contains 15 residues. Per germline, CDR1 SGHTS and CDR2 YDEGEE. The CDR3 region is CASSFSPDPVEKLFF. CDR3 nucleotides: TGTGCCAGCAGCTTTTCCCCGGATCCGGTGGAAAAACTGTTTTTC.

This clone occurred many times. The chain is built from TRBV5-4 and TRBJ2-7; possible D gene TRBD2, 6 bases. Trimming left V 2 bases short and J 0 bases short, with 15 bases between. The CDR3 extends over 16 amino acids. Germline V gene lookup returns CDR1 SGHNT and CDR2 YYREEE (reference sequence). The CDR3 region has the DNA TGTGCCAGCAGCTTAACGGGCGGGATGAGCTCCTACGAGCAGTACTTC. It specifies CASSLTGGMSSYEQYF.

This clone was seen ten or more times. A much larger clone sits a single nucleotide away, making a read error possible. The chain joins TRBV30 to TRBJ2-5, with D perhaps TRBD1 or TRBD2 (6 bases each). Looked up from germline, CDR1 is GTSNPN and CDR2 is SVGIG (reference sequence). This CDR3 region has 14 residues. CDR3 loop: CAWRQAGGQGTQYF. The DNA for the CDR3 is TGTGCCTGGAGGCAGGCCGGGGGCCAAGGGACCCAGTACTTC.

The table lists this clone with many counts. A read error may explain this, as a much larger clone is one base away. Other DNA sequences from this sample encode an identical CDR3 as well. This chain joins TRBV30 and TRBJ2-7; D gene unclear. CDR3 length equals 12 residues. Trimming shortened V by 7 bases and J by 1 base, and 11 bases separated the two germline ends. The germline V gene has CDR1 GTSNPN and CDR2 SVGIG (reference sequence). The CDR3 region is CASETLSYEQYF. The CDR3, as DNA: TGTGCCTCCGAGACGCTGTCCTACGAGCAGTACTTC.

The chain uses TRBV18 and TRBJ2-2; D is perhaps TRBD1 (5 bases). The CDR3 is 16 amino acids. Germline lookup yields CDR1 KGHSH and CDR2 LQKENI. The CDR3 reads CDCSPYPRVHLGELFF. CDR3 coding DNA: TGTGACTGCTCACCGTATCCCAGGGTACACCTCGGGGAGCTGTTTTTT.

This clone was seen ten or more times. The chain recombines TRBV20-1 with TRBJ2-7; D may be TRBD2 (6 bases). This CDR3 comprises 15 residues. Trimming pared 0 bases from V and 3 bases from J, leaving 15 bases between. Germline V gene lookup returns CDR1 DFQATT and CDR2 SNEGSKA (reference sequence). The CDR3 coding sequence is TGCAGTGCTAGAGATGGAGGGAGAGCCGTCTACGAGCAGTACTTC. Protein product: CSARDGGRAVYEQYF.

This clone occurred many times. This rearrangement joins TRBV10-3 to TRBJ1-6; D might be TRBD1 (5 bases). Trimming shortened V by 4 bases and J by 5 bases, and 12 bases separated the two germline ends. In germline, CDR1 is ENHRY, CDR2 SYGVKD. This CDR3 comprises 15 residues. CDR3 residues: CAISGARGDNSPLHF. In DNA form, the CDR3 reads TGTGCCATCAGTGGGGCTCGGGGGGATAATTCACCCCTCCACTTT.

The sample holds a few counts of this clone. V gene TRBV6-2 or TRBV6-3 combines with J gene TRBJ2-1; 14 bases are shared with TRBD2. Trimming took 4 bases from V and 8 from J; bases not matched to a gene: 4. This CDR3 region has 15 residues. The germline gives CDR1 MNHEY, CDR2 SVGEGT. CDR3 sequence reads: CASSFGTSGSDEQFF. For the CDR3, the DNA is TGTGCCAGCAGTTTCGGGACTAGCGGGAGCGATGAGCAGTTCTTC.

This clone occurred many times. The chain joins TRBV20-1 to TRBJ2-7; possible D gene TRBD1, 5 bases. The CDR3 consists of 13 residues. Germline lookup yields CDR1 DFQATT and CDR2 SNEGSKA (reference sequence). Trimming took 3 bases from V and 4 from J, leaving 13 bases between them. Here the CDR3 DNA reads TGCAGTGCTAGTTTCAGGGCTGGATACGAGCAGTACTTC. Translating gives CSASFRAGYEQYF.

Regarding this clone: A much more abundant neighbour one base away suggests this may be a read error. This CDR3 is also generated by other DNA sequences in the sample. The chain employs TRBV15 and TRBJ2-4, with 9 bases aligning to TRBD2. CDR1 and CDR2 (germline): LNHNV, YYDKDF (reference sequence). The CDR3 is 18 residues long. This CDR3 is CATSPYPGGGGGKNIQYF. CDR3 in DNA: TGTGCCACCAGCCCTTACCCGGGCGGGGGGGGAGGGAAAAACATTCAATACTTC.

This clone was detected ten times or more. Other DNA variants within this sample encode the same CDR3. The chain combines TRBV7-2 with TRBJ2-5; D is possibly TRBD1 or TRBD2 (5 bases each). The V end was cut by 5 bases, the J end by 2 bases, with 12 bases between. CDR3 length: 14 residues. Germline-derived CDR1 and CDR2 are SGHTA and FQGNSA. The chain's CDR3 is CASSPSRGQETQYF. The CDR3 nucleotides read TGTGCCAGCAGCCCTTCGAGGGGACAAGAGACCCAGTACTTC.

Worth noting for this clone: Its ends do not fully match the called genes, so a read error is possible. The V and J genes are TRBV24-1 and TRBJ2-7; TRBD1 agrees at 8 bases. The germline V gene has CDR1 KGHDR and CDR2 SFDVKD. The CDR3 consists of 14 residues. CDR3 DNA: TGCGCCACCAGTGAGACAGGGGCGATCTACGAGCAGTACTTC. As protein: CATSETGAIYEQYF.

This clone was found many times. The genes are TRBV6-1 and TRBJ1-1; TRBD1 agrees at 7 bases. Germline V gives CDR1 MNHNS, CDR2 SASEGT. The junction had 5 bases not matched to a gene; V was cut back by 4 bases and J by 6 bases. The CDR3 spans 13 residues. CDR3 amino acids: CASSVYRGAEAFF. The CDR3 DNA is TGTGCCAGCAGTGTATACAGGGGCGCTGAAGCTTTCTTT.

This clone showed up many times. The rearrangement joins TRBV19 to TRBJ2-1; D might be TRBD2 (5 bases). CDR3 size: 14 residues. Germline CDR1 and CDR2: LNHDA and SQIVND (reference sequence). The germline V and J ends were trimmed by 3 bases and 6 bases, with 12 bases remaining between them. CDR3 region: CASSMVARGNEQFF. The CDR3 region has the DNA TGTGCCAGTAGTATGGTGGCCCGGGGCAATGAGCAGTTCTTC.

This clone was observed at least ten times. V and J are TRBV7-8 and TRBJ2-3; unclear D gene. CDR3 length: 13 residues. The V end was cut by 6 bases, the J end by 0 bases, with 7 bases between. Looked up from germline, CDR1 is SGHVS and CDR2 is FQNEAQ. The CDR3 nucleotides are TGTGCCAGCAGGACTCAGAGCACAGATACGCAGTATTTT. Its translation is CASRTQSTDTQYF.

This clone was seen repeatedly, ten times or more. The chain joins TRBV12-3 or TRBV12-4 to TRBJ2-1; perhaps TRBD2 as D (5 bases). Trimming took off 1 base at V and 7 bases at J, with 14 bases between the two ends. CDR3 length: 15 amino acids. CDR3: CASSLDTSRLNEQFF. The CDR3 DNA reads TGTGCCAGCAGTTTAGATACTAGTCGCTTGAATGAGCAGTTCTTC.

There are many counts of this clone. A much larger clone lies a single base off, so this may be a read error. This specimen includes other DNA sequences encoding the same CDR3. J is TRBJ2-1 and V is TRBV5-1; D is unresolved. V lost 1 base and J lost 7, with 18 bases in between. Germline loops: CDR1 SGHRS, CDR2 YFSETQ. The CDR3 contains 16 residues. The CDR3 reads CASSLKGWLARNEQFF. As DNA, the CDR3 is TGCGCCAGCAGCTTGAAAGGATGGCTGGCGAGGAATGAGCAGTTCTTC.

The table lists this clone with many counts. The chain employs TRBV5-4 and TRBJ1-1, with D hard to call. V gave up 4 bases and J gave up 0 bases, with 7 bases separating them. This CDR3 comprises 13 residues. CDR1 SGHNT and CDR2 YYREEE come from the germline V gene (reference sequence). This CDR3 reads CASSLALNTEAFF. CDR3 coding DNA: TGTGCCAGCAGCCTCGCACTGAACACTGAAGCTTTCTTT.

As for this clone: It may be a read error: a sequence one base away is much more abundant. The same CDR3 also results from other DNA sequences found in this sample. This chain connects TRBV4-1 to TRBJ2-1; a weak D match, TRBD1 (5 bases). The germline V and J ends were trimmed by 4 bases and 8 bases, with 15 bases remaining between them. CDR3 length equals 14 residues. The germline V gene has CDR1 MGHRA and CDR2 YSYEKL. For the CDR3, the DNA is TGCGCCAGCAGCCTGACAGTGGGCGGTGATGAGCAGTTCTTC. This sequence encodes CASSLTVGGDEQFF.

This clone is medium-sized by share. J is TRBJ2-1 and V is TRBV28; 9 positions match TRBD2. This CDR3 region has 17 residues. Germline trimming cut 5 bases from V and 4 bases from J; bases unmatched to any gene: 12. Germline CDR1 MDHEN, CDR2 SYDVKM. DNA for the CDR3: TGTGCCAGCAGTGCGGCCGGCCTAGCGGGGTATTACAATGAGCAGTTCTTC. Protein: CASSAAGLAGYYNEQFF. The complete variable domain, with remaining parts taken from reference TRBV28 and TRBJ2-1, reads DVKVTQSSRYLVKRTGEKVFLECVQDMDHENMFWYRQDPGLGLRLIYFSYDVKMKEKGDIPEGYSVSREKKERFSLILESASTNQTSMYLCASSAAGLAGYYNEQFFGPGTRLTVL.

This clone is judged medium-sized. This chain links TRBV12-3 or TRBV12-4 with TRBJ2-7; D remains ambiguous. V lost 6 bases, J lost 10 bases, and 16 bases lay in between. The CDR3 covers 12 residues. CDR3 bases: TGTGCCAGCAGCCCCAGTCTCGTAGATCAGTACTTC. It specifies CASSPSLVDQYF.

By sample share, this clone is medium-sized (0.01 to 0.1%). The chain joins TRBV10-1 to TRBJ2-1; 7 bases map to TRBD2. The CDR3 covers 16 residues. Germline-derived CDR1 and CDR2 are WNHNN and SYGVQD (reference sequence). V dropped 6 bases and J dropped 6; count of bases not matched to a gene: 14. CDR3: CASSPKAGAVRNEQFF. The CDR3 DNA reads as TGCGCCAGCAGCCCCAAGGCGGGAGCAGTCCGCAATGAGCAGTTCTTC.

The chain recombines TRBV7-2 with TRBJ2-7; D call uncertain. Per the germline V gene, CDR1 is SGHTA and CDR2 is FQGNSA. V gave up 7 bases and J gave up 1 base, with 8 bases separating them. This CDR3 comprises 12 residues. CDR3 in DNA: TGTGCCAGCATTGAGGAGTCCTACGAGCAGTACTTC. It is translated as CASIEESYEQYF. The full variable domain, its missing parts supplied by reference TRBV7-2 and TRBJ2-7, is GAGVSQSPSNKVTEKGKDVELRCDPISGHTALYWYRQSLGQGLEFLIYFQGNSAPDKSGLPSDRFSAERTGGSVSTLTIQRTQQEDSAVYLCASIEESYEQYFGPGTRLTVT.

This clone was seen repeatedly, ten times or more. The genes are TRBV28 and TRBJ1-2; D remains unclear. Germline V lookup: CDR1 MDHEN, CDR2 SYDVKM. V lost 11 bases to trimming and J lost 0 bases, with 13 bases between them. CDR3 length equals 13 residues. As DNA, the CDR3 is TGTGCCTCATCGATCAGAGCTAACTATGGCTACACCTTC. Its translation is CASSIRANYGYTF.

The V and J genes are TRBV11-2 and TRBJ2-1, with 8 nucleotides matching TRBD1. The length of the CDR3 is 15 residues. Trimming removed 1 base from V and 6 bases from J; junction bases left unmatched: 5. From germline, CDR1 is SGHAT and CDR2 FQNNGV. CDR3 residues: CASSLGAGGINEQFF. CDR3 in DNA: TGTGCCAGCAGCTTAGGGGCAGGGGGCATCAATGAGCAGTTCTTC. Variable domain in full (rest from reference TRBV11-2 and TRBJ2-1): EAGVAQSPRYKIIEKRQSVAFWCNPISGHATLYWYQQILGQGPKLLIQFQNNGVVDDSQLPKDRFSAERLKGVDSTLKIQPAKLEDSAVYLCASSLGAGGINEQFFGPGTRLTVL.

The rearrangement joins TRBV4-1 to TRBJ2-7; the D gene is possibly TRBD1 (6 bases). CDR3 size: 15 residues. Between the trimmed V and J ends, which lost 5 bases and 4 bases, there was a span of 18 bases. CDR1 and CDR2 from the germline V gene are MGHRA and YSYEKL. The CDR3 region has the DNA TGCGCCAGCAGCGACCGGGACACAAAAGAGTACGAGCAGTACTTC. Translated, it gives CASSDRDTKEYEQYF.

This clone appeared many times. The chain employs TRBV6-5 and TRBJ2-1; TRBD2 is a possible D gene (6 bases). V lost 0 bases, J lost 4 bases, and 7 bases lay in between. This CDR3 has 14 residues. Germline V lookup: CDR1 MNHEY, CDR2 SVGAGI. The CDR3 loop is CASSYSSGYNEQFF. In DNA, the CDR3 is TGTGCCAGCAGTTACTCTAGCGGATACAATGAGCAGTTCTTC.

The chain couples TRBV4-1 to TRBJ2-1; TRBD2 is a possible D gene (5 bases). Trimming took 1 base from V and 7 from J, leaving 17 bases between them. Germline assignment: CDR1 MGHRA and CDR2 YSYEKL. CDR3 size: 16 residues. The DNA for the CDR3 is TGCGCCAGCAGCCAAGGGCTCTTTCCTCCGGGAAATGAGCAGTTCTTC. It translates to CASSQGLFPPGNEQFF.

This clone was observed a single time. This rearrangement joins TRBV20-1 to TRBJ2-1; D gene ambiguous. Trimming stripped 4 bases from V and 0 bases from J, with 10 bases between. The CDR3 runs to 14 residues. Looked up from germline, CDR1 is DFQATT and CDR2 is SNEGSKA (reference sequence). The CDR3 bases are TGCAGTGCTATGCTACGGAGCTCCTACAATGAGCAGTTCTTC. Its protein is CSAMLRSSYNEQFF.